A single TCR beta chain is shown here with its context. What it binds is unknown. Germline is not matched at one junction end, which may reflect a read error. TCRdb re-derived calls from the multiplex PCR reads in MiXCR, one entry per CDR3 protein. There are 12,000 or so distinct CDR3 sequences in the sample; less than 70% occur only once, and 35% to 45% lies in the top ten. The entry originates in a study of breast tumors, draining lymph nodes, adjacent tissues. Study observations and caveats: Compared with lymph nodes, tumors were less diverse; compared with nontumor tissue, more. Tumor T cell lymph node origin was a supported hypothesis, not proven. Luminal-like breast cancer showed significantly greater tumor-nontumor repertoire similarity than basal-like breast cancer did. Findings are consistent with lymph node origin and intratumoral expansion of most tumor T cells.

This CDR3 comprises 13 residues. Germline lookup yields CDR1 DFQATT and CDR2 SNEGSKA (reference sequence). The chain employs TRBV20-1 and TRBJ2-7; maybe TRBD1 (6 bases). This receptor was obtained from a female donor with breast cancer. Some clones in this sample may be carry-over from other donors' samples. The specimen was breast tumor tissue. CDR3 sequence: CSAKGQTAYAQYF. The CDR3 DNA sequence: TGCAGTGCTAAAGGACAGACTGCCTACGCGCAGTACTTC.